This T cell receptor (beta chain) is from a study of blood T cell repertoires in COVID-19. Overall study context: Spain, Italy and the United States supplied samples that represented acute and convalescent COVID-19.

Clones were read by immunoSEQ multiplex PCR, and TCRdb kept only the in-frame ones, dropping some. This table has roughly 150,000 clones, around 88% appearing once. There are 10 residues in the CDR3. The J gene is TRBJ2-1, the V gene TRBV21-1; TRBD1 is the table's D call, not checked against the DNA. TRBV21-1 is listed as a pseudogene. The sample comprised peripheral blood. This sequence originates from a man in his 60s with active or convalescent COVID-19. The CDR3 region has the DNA TGTGCCAGCAAGGGGGATGAGCAGTTCTTC. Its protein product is CASKGDEQFF.